This T cell receptor (beta chain) was sequenced for a study of T cells in Graves' hyperthyroidism and ophthalmopathy. Study-level findings and limits: For ophthalmopathy, model prediction preceded onset by a median 6.5 months.

Patients aged 18 to 65 had newly diagnosed hyperthyroidism that had lasted under 2 months. Criteria for exclusion of patients were uncontrolled infection, other autoimmune disease, pregnancy or lactation. This CDR3 comprises 15 residues. The germline CDR1 and CDR2 sequences are SGHAT and FQNNGV. V was pared by 6 bases and J by 0 bases, with 11 bases between. Concerning this clonotype itself: Its target is not known.

Template material for amplifying TCR beta CDR3 regions consisted of RNA transcripts. A set of HTBI primers served as the primers for a first-round RT-PCR of the TCR CDR3. A single record per CDR3 protein comes from TCRdb applying MiXCR to the multiplex PCR reads. The sample holds 600,000 to 650,000 distinct CDR3 sequences, roughly 15% seen once. Sequenced material: blood. The J gene is TRBJ2-2, the V gene TRBV11-2, with a weak D call TRBD1 (6 bases). The TCR comes from a woman in her twenties or thirties with Graves' hyperthyroidism. The CDR3 nucleotides read TGTGCCAGCAGACGAGGGACACCGAACACCGGGGAGCTGTTTTTT. Protein product: CASRRGTPNTGELFF.